Following are 25 T cell receptor beta chains from one sample sequenced in a study of blood T cell repertoires in COVID-19. Method: immunoSEQ multiplex PCR; TCRdb's copy keeps in-frame clones and lacks some. The sample carries approximately 100,000 clones, more than 75% recorded once. What was sequenced was peripheral blood. All receptors derive from a man between 45 and 60 years old with acute or convalescent COVID-19.

This chain connects TRBV25-1 to TRBJ2-1; 8 nucleotides line up with TRBD2. The CDR3 totals 14 residues. From germline, CDR1 is MGHDK and CDR2 SYGVNS. With V trimmed by 6 bases and J by 3 bases, 4 bases remained unmatched. The CDR3 nucleotides read TGTGCCAGCAGCACTAGCGGTGGCTACAATGAGCAGTTCTTC. It encodes CASSTSGGYNEQFF. The complete variable domain, with remaining parts taken from reference TRBV25-1 and TRBJ2-1, reads EADIYQTPRYLVIGTGKKITLECSQTMGHDKMYWYQQDPGMELHLIHYSYGVNSTEKGDLSSESTVSRIRTEHFPLTLESARPSHTSQYLCASSTSGGYNEQFFGPGTRLTVL.

The V and J genes are TRBV27 and TRBJ1-2; D is perhaps TRBD1 (6 bases). Germline CDR1 reads MNHEY; CDR2 reads SMNVEV (reference sequence). Trimming took off 6 bases at V and 5 bases at J, with 19 bases between the two ends. The CDR3 runs 15 residues. CDR3 nucleotide sequence: TGTGCCAGCAGAACTATCACAGGGAGGGATTATGGCTACACCTTC. It encodes CASRTITGRDYGYTF.

The CDR3 here is CASSGTSGYEQYF. The DNA of the CDR3 is TGTGCCAGCAGCGGGACTAGCGGGTACGAGCAGTACTTC. The chain joins TRBV7-9 to TRBJ2-7; 12 positions agree with TRBD2. The V segment lost 5 bases and the J segment 4 bases; nucleotides outside the gene matches: 0. The CDR3 is made up of 13 amino acids. Looked up from germline, CDR1 is SEHNR and CDR2 is FQNEAQ (reference sequence).

On this clone itself: The sample has other DNA sequences that encode this CDR3 too. V usage is TRBV5-1 and J usage is TRBJ2-5; 8 bases are shared with TRBD1. The length of the CDR3 is 14 residues. Unmatched junction bases numbered 4, after V lost 4 bases and J lost 2 bases. CDR1 SGHRS and CDR2 YFSETQ come from the germline V gene. The CDR3 sequence: CASSPGTGQETQYF. In DNA, the CDR3 is TGCGCCAGCAGCCCGGGGACAGGACAAGAGACCCAGTACTTC.

The V and J genes are TRBV6-6 and TRBJ2-1, with 14 bases aligning to TRBD2. This CDR3 is 15 amino acids long. Germline V CDR1 and CDR2: MNHNY, SVGAGI (reference sequence). V was clipped by 6 bases and J by 7 bases; unmatched bases: 5. In nucleotides, the CDR3 is TGTGCCAGCAGCGGGGGACTAGCGGGAGTGAATGAGCAGTTCTTC. Residues: CASSGGLAGVNEQFF.

The J gene is TRBJ2-1, the V gene TRBV7-2; TRBD2 aligns across 14 bases. The CDR3 sequence is 16 residues long. Germline assignment: CDR1 SGHTA and CDR2 FQGNSA. The ends lost 6 bases at V and 4 bases at J; junction bases unmatched: 5. CDR3 loop: CASRATSGRGYNEQFF. In DNA, the CDR3 is TGTGCCAGCAGGGCGACTAGCGGGAGGGGTTACAATGAGCAGTTCTTC. Full variable domain (remainder filled in from reference TRBV7-2 and TRBJ2-1): GAGVSQSPSNKVTEKGKDVELRCDPISGHTALYWYRQSLGQGLEFLIYFQGNSAPDKSGLPSDRFSAERTGGSVSTLTIQRTQQEDSAVYLCASRATSGRGYNEQFFGPGTRLTVL.

The chain has TRBV19 and TRBJ2-7, with 8 bases lining up with TRBD1. Germline lookup yields CDR1 LNHDA and CDR2 SQIVND (reference sequence). This CDR3 comprises 14 residues. The V gene end was trimmed by 6 bases and the J gene end by 3 bases; junction bases not matched to a gene: 7. The CDR3 DNA reads as TGTGCCAGTAGCAGCGGCAGGGGGCTCTACGAGCAGTACTTC. Amino acids: CASSSGRGLYEQYF.

The gene calls are TRBV5-1 and TRBJ2-7; maybe TRBD2 (8 bases). Deletions cut 2 bases from V and 7 bases from J, with 22 bases between. This CDR3 has 16 amino acids. Per the germline V gene, CDR1 is SGHRS and CDR2 is YFSETQ. CDR3 nucleotide sequence: TGCGCCAGCAGCTTCAAGCTGGACAGGTTAGCGGGAGAGCAGTACTTC. Translating it yields CASSFKLDRLAGEQYF.

This clone has more than one count but fewer than ten. V gene TRBV27 combines with J gene TRBJ2-1; 11 nucleotides align to TRBD1. Germline trimming cut 1 base from V and 5 bases from J; bases unmatched to any gene: 7. Germline V gene sequence: CDR1 MNHEY, CDR2 SMNVEV (reference sequence). The CDR3 totals 17 residues. CDR3 residues: CASSLWTGGVKNNEQFF. The CDR3 nucleotides read TGTGCCAGCAGTTTATGGACAGGGGGCGTAAAGAACAATGAGCAGTTCTTC.

The chain carries TRBV27 and TRBJ1-6, with 7 bases fitting TRBD1. This CDR3 is 17 amino acids long. Looked up from germline, CDR1 is MNHEY and CDR2 is SMNVEV (reference sequence). V dropped 1 base and J dropped 6; count of bases not matched to a gene: 9. The CDR3 DNA reads as TGTGCCAGCAGTTTATTTCTGACAGGGAGGCCTAATTCACCCCTCCACTTT. This sequence encodes CASSLFLTGRPNSPLHF.

This chain joins TRBV3-1 (or the pseudogene TRBV3-2) and TRBJ2-3, with 7 nucleotides matching TRBD2. V gave up 4 bases and J gave up 4 bases; unmatched junction bases: 8. The CDR3 is made up of 15 amino acids. Germline CDR1 reads LGHDT; CDR2 reads YNNKEL (reference sequence). CDR3 coding DNA: TGTGCCAGCAGCCTTCGGGCGGGAGACGCAGATACGCAGTATTTT. Its translation is CASSLRAGDADTQYF.

This clone was seen a single time. The chain combines TRBV2 with TRBJ2-3; D ambiguous. Trimming took off 10 bases at V and 0 bases at J, with 20 bases between the two ends. Germline lookup yields CDR1 SNHLY and CDR2 FYNNEI. The CDR3 consists of 16 residues. CDR3 sequence reads: CAILTYATFSTDTQYF. CDR3 nucleotide sequence: TGTGCCATCCTGACTTATGCCACCTTTAGCACAGATACGCAGTATTTT.

The V gene is TRBV29-1, the J gene TRBJ1-2, with TRBD1 matching over 8 bases. The V segment lost 3 bases and the J segment 4 bases; nucleotides outside the gene matches: 1. Per germline, CDR1 SQVTM and CDR2 ANQGSEA. This CDR3 region has 12 residues. CDR3 amino acids: CSVDGQGYGYTF. CDR3 bases: TGCAGCGTTGACGGACAGGGCTATGGCTACACCTTC.

CDR3 bases: TGTGCCAGCAGCGCGGGACAGGGGGCGAGGAACACCATATATTTT. Encoded protein: CASSAGQGARNTIYF. This rearrangement joins TRBV7-2 to TRBJ1-3, with 12 bases that match TRBD1. The V and J ends lost 5 bases and 7 bases, in that order; junction bases with no gene match: 6. Germline lookup yields CDR1 SGHTA and CDR2 FQGNSA. This CDR3 region has 15 residues. Variable domain in full (rest from reference TRBV7-2 and TRBJ1-3): GAGVSQSPSNKVTEKGKDVELRCDPISGHTALYWYRQSLGQGLEFLIYFQGNSAPDKSGLPSDRFSAERTGGSVSTLTIQRTQQEDSAVYLCASSAGQGARNTIYFGEGSWLTVV.

The chain has TRBV5-1 and TRBJ2-5; TRBD2 matches at 10 bases. CDR3 length: 16 residues. Germline loops: CDR1 SGHRS, CDR2 YFSETQ. V gave up 0 bases and J gave up 5 bases; unmatched junction bases: 7. The chain's CDR3 is CASSLGVAGGQETQYF. The DNA of the CDR3 is TGCGCCAGCAGCTTGGGGGTAGCGGGAGGACAGGAGACCCAGTACTTC. The complete variable domain, with remaining parts taken from reference TRBV5-1 and TRBJ2-5, reads KAGVTQTPRYLIKTRGQQVTLSCSPISGHRSVSWYQQTPGQGLQFLFEYFSETQRNKGNFPGRFSGRQFSNSRSEMNVSTLELGDSALYLCASSLGVAGGQETQYFGPGTRLLVL.

This chain connects TRBV7-6 to TRBJ2-7, with D perhaps TRBD1 (6 bases). The CDR3 extends over 14 amino acids. The germline gives CDR1 SGHVS, CDR2 FNYEAQ. The V and J ends lost 5 bases and 4 bases respectively, with 15 bases between them. CDR3 sequence (DNA): TGTGCCAGCAGCCTCGGCAGGGGTGATTACGAGCAGTACTTC. Its translation is CASSLGRGDYEQYF.

This rearrangement joins TRBV2 to TRBJ2-7; D might be TRBD1 (6 bases). The CDR3 loop spans 15 amino acids. Trimming removed 7 bases from V and 2 bases from J, with 18 bases in between. Germline V gene lookup returns CDR1 SNHLY and CDR2 FYNNEI. CDR3 residues: CASIHSRTAAYEQYF. CDR3 DNA sequence: TGTGCCAGCATCCACTCTAGGACAGCGGCCTACGAGCAGTACTTC.

This clone occurred a few times. The V and J genes are TRBV11-1 and TRBJ2-3; 8 positions agree with TRBD2. Trimming at V came to 5 bases and at J to 4 bases, leaving 8 bases not matched to a gene. Looked up from germline, CDR1 is SGHAT and CDR2 is FQDESV (reference sequence). The CDR3 has 15 amino acids. Here the CDR3 reads CASSERLASPDTQYF. The CDR3 DNA reads as TGTGCCAGCAGCGAGAGACTAGCGAGCCCAGATACGCAGTATTTT. Looking up the rest from reference TRBV11-1 and TRBJ2-3 gives the full variable domain: EAEVAQSPRYKITEKSQAVAFWCDPISGHATLYWYRQILGQGPELLVQFQDESVVDDSQLPKDRFSAERLKGVDSTLKIQPAELGDSAMYLCASSERLASPDTQYFGPGTRLTVL.

This clone was recorded once. The CDR3 reads CASSIIGGNEQFF. CDR3 coding DNA: TGTGCCAGTAGTATTATAGGGGGCAATGAGCAGTTCTTC. The V call is TRBV19, the J call TRBJ2-1; tentatively, D is TRBD1 (6 bases). Germline V gene data show CDR1 as LNHDA and CDR2 as SQIVND (reference sequence). The CDR3 has 13 residues. V was pared by 3 bases and J by 6 bases, with 9 bases between.

This sequence joins TRBV4-2 and TRBJ1-4; D is undetermined. The V end lost 4 bases, the J end lost 1 base, and 7 bases lay between the germline ends. In germline, CDR1 is LGHNA, CDR2 YNFKEQ. The CDR3 has 14 amino acids. This chain's CDR3 is CASSLTQTNEKLFF. CDR3 DNA sequence: TGTGCCAGCAGCCTGACACAAACTAATGAAAAACTGTTTTTT.

This chain links TRBV18 with TRBJ1-3, with D perhaps matching TRBD1 (6 bases). V lost 3 bases and J 1 base, leaving 16 bases between the germline ends. The CDR3 spans 17 residues. Germline V gene sequence: CDR1 KGHSH, CDR2 LQKENI. The CDR3 here is CASSPTAGARSGNTIYF. Written as DNA, the CDR3 is TGTGCCAGCTCACCTACGGCAGGGGCCAGGTCTGGAAACACCATATATTTT.

This clone was seen a single time. The chain employs TRBV7-2 and TRBJ2-2; D is perhaps TRBD2 (7 bases). Germline assignment: CDR1 SGHTA and CDR2 FQGNSA. V was shortened by 5 bases and J by 0 bases, with 16 bases between the two germline ends. The CDR3 totals 17 residues. CDR3 DNA: TGTGCCAGCAGCAAAAGGGGGGGATACGCGAACACCGGGGAGCTGTTTTTT. The encoded protein is CASSKRGGYANTGELFF.

The V call is TRBV27, the J call TRBJ1-3, with D perhaps TRBD1 (6 bases). Trimming stripped 6 bases from V and 3 bases from J, with 9 bases between. Germline-derived CDR1 and CDR2 are MNHEY and SMNVEV (reference sequence). The CDR3 covers 13 residues. CDR3 sequence: CASRNRDGNTIYF. DNA of the CDR3: TGTGCCAGCAGGAACAGGGATGGAAACACCATATATTTT.

This chain connects TRBV7-2 to TRBJ2-5; D uncertain. V lost 1 base and J lost 7, with 10 bases in between. CDR3 length: 13 amino acids. The germline V gene encodes CDR1 SGHTA and CDR2 FQGNSA. Here the CDR3 reads CASSLGSWATQYF. In DNA, the CDR3 is TGTGCCAGCAGCTTAGGAAGTTGGGCGACCCAGTACTTC.

This clone was detected only a few times. The rearrangement links TRBV10-3 to TRBJ1-4; D is uncertain. V was pared by 0 bases and J by 0 bases, with 11 bases between. Germline V gene data show CDR1 as ENHRY and CDR2 as SYGVKD. The CDR3 is 17 residues long. CDR3 bases: TGTGCCATCAGTGAGTCGTTCAGGCGTGCAACTAATGAAAAACTGTTTTTT. Protein: CAISESFRRATNEKLFF.